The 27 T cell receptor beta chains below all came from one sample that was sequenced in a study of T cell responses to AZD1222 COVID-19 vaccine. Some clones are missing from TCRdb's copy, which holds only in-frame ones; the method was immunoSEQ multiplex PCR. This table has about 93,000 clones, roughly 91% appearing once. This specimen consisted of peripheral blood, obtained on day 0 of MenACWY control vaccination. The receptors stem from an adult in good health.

The CDR3 region has the DNA TGTGCCAGCAGTTCCACAACCGTCTCTGGAAACACCATATATTTT. This codes for CASSSTTVSGNTIYF. The chain carries TRBV6-2 or TRBV6-3 and TRBJ1-3, with D hard to call. V lost 4 bases, J lost 0 bases, and 10 bases lay in between. Germline V lookup: CDR1 MNHEY, CDR2 SVGEGT. The CDR3 runs to 15 residues.

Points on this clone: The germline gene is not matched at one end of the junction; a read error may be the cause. Written as DNA, the CDR3 is TGTGCCAGCAACTTAGGACAGGGGAACACTGAAGCTTTCTTT. Its translation: CASNLGQGNTEAFF. The chain joins TRBV11-3 to TRBJ1-1, with 8 positions matching TRBD1. The CDR3 has 14 amino acids. Germline loops: CDR1 SGHNT, CDR2 YENEEA.

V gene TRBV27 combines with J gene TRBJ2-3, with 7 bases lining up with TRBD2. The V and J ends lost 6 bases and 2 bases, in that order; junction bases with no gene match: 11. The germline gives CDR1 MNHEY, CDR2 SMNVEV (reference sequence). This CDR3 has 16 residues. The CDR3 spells CASSRGWGGYTDTQYF. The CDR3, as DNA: TGTGCCAGCAGCCGCGGGTGGGGGGGATACACAGATACGCAGTATTTT.

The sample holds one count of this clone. The CDR3 loop reads CASSVGQGDYGYTF. For the CDR3, the DNA is TGTGCCAGTAGTGTTGGACAGGGCGACTATGGCTACACCTTC. The chain couples TRBV19 to TRBJ1-2; 8 bases match TRBD1. The CDR3 sequence is 14 residues long. The germline gives CDR1 LNHDA, CDR2 SQIVND (reference sequence). Trimming took 5 bases from V and 3 from J; bases not matched to a gene: 5.

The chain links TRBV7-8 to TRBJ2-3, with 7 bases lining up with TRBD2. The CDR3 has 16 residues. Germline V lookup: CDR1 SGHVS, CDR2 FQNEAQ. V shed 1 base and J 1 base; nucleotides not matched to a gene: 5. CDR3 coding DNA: TGTGCCAGCAGCTTAGGGTCGGGGGGACGCACAGATACGCAGTATTTT. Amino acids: CASSLGSGGRTDTQYF.

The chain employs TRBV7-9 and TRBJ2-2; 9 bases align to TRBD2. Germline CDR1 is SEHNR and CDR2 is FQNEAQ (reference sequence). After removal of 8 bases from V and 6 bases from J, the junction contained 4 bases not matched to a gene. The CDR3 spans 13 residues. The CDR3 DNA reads TGTGCCAGCTCCCTAGCGGGGTCCGGGGAGCTGTTTTTT. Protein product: CASSLAGSGELFF.

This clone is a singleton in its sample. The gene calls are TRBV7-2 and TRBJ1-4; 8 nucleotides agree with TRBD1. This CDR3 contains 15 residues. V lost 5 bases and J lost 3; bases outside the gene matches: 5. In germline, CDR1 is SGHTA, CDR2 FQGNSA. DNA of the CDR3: TGTGCCAGCAGCCCGCAGGGGGCGGCTAATGAAAAACTGTTTTTT. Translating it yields CASSPQGAANEKLFF.

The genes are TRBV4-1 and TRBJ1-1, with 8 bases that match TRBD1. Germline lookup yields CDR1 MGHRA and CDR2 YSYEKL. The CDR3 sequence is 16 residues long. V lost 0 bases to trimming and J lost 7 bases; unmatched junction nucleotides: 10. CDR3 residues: CASSQDFGTGKGEAFF. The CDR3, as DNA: TGCGCCAGCAGCCAAGATTTCGGGACAGGTAAAGGTGAAGCTTTCTTT.

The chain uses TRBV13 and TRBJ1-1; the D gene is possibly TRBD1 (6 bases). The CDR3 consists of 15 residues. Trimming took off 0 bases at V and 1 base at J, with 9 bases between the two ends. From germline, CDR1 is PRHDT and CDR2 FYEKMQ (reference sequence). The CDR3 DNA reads TGTGCCAGCAGCTTAGGGGGACACCCGAACACTGAAGCTTTCTTT. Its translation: CASSLGGHPNTEAFF. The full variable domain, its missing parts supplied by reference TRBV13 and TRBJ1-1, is AAGVIQSPRHLIKEKRETATLKCYPIPRHDTVYWYQQGPGQDPQFLISFYEKMQSDKGSIPDRFSAQQFSDYHSELNMSSLELGDSALYFCASSLGGHPNTEAFFGQGTRLTVV.

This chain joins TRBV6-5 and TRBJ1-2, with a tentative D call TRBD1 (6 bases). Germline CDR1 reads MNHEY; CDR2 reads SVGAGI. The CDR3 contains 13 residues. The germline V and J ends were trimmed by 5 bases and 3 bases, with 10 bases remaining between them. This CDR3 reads CASSRTAYYGYTF. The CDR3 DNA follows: TGTGCCAGCAGTCGGACAGCCTACTATGGCTACACCTTC.

CDR3 bases: TGTGCCAGCAGTTTATCGACGGGTCAGCCCCAGCATTTT. Protein: CASSLSTGQPQHF. The chain employs TRBV27 and TRBJ1-5; D remains ambiguous. Germline lookup yields CDR1 MNHEY and CDR2 SMNVEV (reference sequence). The ends were cut back, 0 bases at V and 6 bases at J, with 6 bases in the middle. The CDR3 is 13 amino acids.

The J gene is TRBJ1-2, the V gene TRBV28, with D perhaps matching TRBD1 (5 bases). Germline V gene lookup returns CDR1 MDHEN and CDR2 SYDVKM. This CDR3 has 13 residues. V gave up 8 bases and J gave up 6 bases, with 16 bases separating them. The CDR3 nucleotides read TGTGCCAGCCAGTTCGGGGCAGGGCATGGCTACACCTTC. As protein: CASQFGAGHGYTF.

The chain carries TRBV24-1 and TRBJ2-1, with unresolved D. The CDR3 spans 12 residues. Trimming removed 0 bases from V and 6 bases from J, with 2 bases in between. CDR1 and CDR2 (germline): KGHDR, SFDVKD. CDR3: CATSDLINEQFF. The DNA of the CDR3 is TGTGCCACCAGTGATTTGATCAATGAGCAGTTCTTC.

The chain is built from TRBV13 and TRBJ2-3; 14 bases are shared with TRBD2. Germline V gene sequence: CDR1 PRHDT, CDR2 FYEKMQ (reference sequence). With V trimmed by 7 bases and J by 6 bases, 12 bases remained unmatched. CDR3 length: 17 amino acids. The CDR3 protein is CASTRTSGGRISDTQYF. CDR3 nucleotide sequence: TGTGCCAGCACGCGGACTAGCGGGGGGCGGATCTCGGATACGCAGTATTTT. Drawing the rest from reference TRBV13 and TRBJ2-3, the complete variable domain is AAGVIQSPRHLIKEKRETATLKCYPIPRHDTVYWYQQGPGQDPQFLISFYEKMQSDKGSIPDRFSAQQFSDYHSELNMSSLELGDSALYFCASTRTSGGRISDTQYFGPGTRLTVL.

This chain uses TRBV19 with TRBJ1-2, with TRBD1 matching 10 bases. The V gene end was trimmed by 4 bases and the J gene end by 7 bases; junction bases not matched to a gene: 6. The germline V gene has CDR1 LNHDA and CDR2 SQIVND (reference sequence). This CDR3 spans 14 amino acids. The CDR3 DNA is TGTGCCAGTAGTACGTATGACAGGGGGCTTGGCTACACCTTC. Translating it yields CASSTYDRGLGYTF.

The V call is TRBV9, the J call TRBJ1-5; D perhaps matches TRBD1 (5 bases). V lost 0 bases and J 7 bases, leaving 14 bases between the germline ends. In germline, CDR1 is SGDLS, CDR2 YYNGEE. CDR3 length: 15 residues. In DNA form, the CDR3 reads TGTGCCAGCAGCGTAGGTCGGGGCCCTAGACAGCCCCAGCATTTT. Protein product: CASSVGRGPRQPQHF.

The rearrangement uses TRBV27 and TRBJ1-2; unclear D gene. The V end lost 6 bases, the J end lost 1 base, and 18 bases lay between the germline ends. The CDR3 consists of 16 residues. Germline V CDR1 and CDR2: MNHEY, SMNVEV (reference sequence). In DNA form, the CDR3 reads TGTGCCAGCAGCCCATTCAGCGGGATCGTTAACTATGGCTACACCTTC. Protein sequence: CASSPFSGIVNYGYTF.

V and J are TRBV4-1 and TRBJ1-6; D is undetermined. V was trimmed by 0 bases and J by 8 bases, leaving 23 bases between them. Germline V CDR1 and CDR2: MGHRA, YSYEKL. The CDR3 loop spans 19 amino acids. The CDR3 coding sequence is TGCGCCAGCAGCCAAGACCCCTCCGCCGAGGCGTACTGGGATTCACCCCTCCACTTT. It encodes CASSQDPSAEAYWDSPLHF.

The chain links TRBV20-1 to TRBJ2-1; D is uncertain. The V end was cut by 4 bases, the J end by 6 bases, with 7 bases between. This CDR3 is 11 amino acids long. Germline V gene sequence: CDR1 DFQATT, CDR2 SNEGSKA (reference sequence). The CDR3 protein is CSANWINEQFF. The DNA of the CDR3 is TGCAGTGCTAACTGGATCAATGAGCAGTTCTTC.

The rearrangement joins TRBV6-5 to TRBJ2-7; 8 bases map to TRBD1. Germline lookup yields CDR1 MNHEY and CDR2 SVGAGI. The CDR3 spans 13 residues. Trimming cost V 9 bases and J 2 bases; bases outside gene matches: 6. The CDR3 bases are TGTGCCAGTCGGACAGGGCTGACCTACGAGCAGTACTTC. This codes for CASRTGLTYEQYF.

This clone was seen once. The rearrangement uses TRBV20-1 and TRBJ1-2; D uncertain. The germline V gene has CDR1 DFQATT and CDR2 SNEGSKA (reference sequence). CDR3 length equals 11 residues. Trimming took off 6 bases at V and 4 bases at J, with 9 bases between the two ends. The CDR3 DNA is TGCAGTGCAGAGCAGCTCTATGGCTACACCTTC. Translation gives CSAEQLYGYTF.

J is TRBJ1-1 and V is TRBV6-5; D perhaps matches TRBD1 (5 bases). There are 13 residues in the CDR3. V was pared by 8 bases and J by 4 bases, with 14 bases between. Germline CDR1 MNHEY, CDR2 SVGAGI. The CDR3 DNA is TGTGCCAGCCGGCACAGGTCAACCACTGAAGCTTTCTTT. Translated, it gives CASRHRSTTEAFF.

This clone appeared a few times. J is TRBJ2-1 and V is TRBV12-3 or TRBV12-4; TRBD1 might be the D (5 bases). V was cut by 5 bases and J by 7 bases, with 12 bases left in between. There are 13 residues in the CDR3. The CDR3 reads CASSTSTANEQFF. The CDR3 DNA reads TGTGCCAGCAGTACCTCGACAGCGAATGAGCAGTTCTTC.

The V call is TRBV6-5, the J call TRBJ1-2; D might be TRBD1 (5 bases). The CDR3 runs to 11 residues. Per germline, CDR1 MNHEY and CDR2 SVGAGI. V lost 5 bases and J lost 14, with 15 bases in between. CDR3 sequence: CASSPQGQKTF. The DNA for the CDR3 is TGTGCCAGCAGTCCCCAGGGTCAGAAAACCTTC.

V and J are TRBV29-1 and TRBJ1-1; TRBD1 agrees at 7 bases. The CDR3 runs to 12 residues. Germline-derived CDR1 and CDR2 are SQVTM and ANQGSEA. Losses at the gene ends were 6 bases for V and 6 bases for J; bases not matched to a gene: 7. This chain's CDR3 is CSVDRVGAEAFF. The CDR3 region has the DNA TGCAGCGTCGACAGGGTGGGCGCTGAAGCTTTCTTT.

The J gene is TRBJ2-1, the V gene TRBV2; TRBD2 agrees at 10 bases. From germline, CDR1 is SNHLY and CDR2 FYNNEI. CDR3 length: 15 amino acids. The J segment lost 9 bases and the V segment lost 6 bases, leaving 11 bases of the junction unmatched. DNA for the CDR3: TGTGCCAGCAGGTCCGCAGCGGGGGGGCCCAGTGAGCAGTTCTTC. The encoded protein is CASRSAAGGPSEQFF.

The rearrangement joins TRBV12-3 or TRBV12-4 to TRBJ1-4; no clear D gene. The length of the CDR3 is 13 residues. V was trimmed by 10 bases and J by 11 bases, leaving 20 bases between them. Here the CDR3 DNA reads TGTGCCACCCGCTTGAGGGAATACGGTAAACTGTTTTTT. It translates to CATRLREYGKLFF.